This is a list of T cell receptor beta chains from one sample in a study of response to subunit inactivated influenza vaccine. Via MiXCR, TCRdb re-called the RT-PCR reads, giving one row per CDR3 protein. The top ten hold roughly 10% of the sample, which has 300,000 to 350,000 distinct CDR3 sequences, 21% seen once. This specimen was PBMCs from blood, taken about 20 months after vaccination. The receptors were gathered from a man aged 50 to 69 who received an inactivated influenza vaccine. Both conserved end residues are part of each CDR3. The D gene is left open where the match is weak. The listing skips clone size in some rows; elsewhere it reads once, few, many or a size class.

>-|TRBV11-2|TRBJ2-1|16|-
TGTGCCAGCAGCTTAGTATCGAACCCGTCCTACAATGAGCAGTTCTTC
CASSLVSNPSYNEQFF
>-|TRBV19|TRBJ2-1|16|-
TGTGCCAGTACTCCCCCGGGTCTAGCAGGTCGTAATGAGCAGTTCTTC
CASTPPGLAGRNEQFF
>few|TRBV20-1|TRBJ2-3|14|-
TGCAGTGCGGTACCGATCTCTAGCACAGATACGCAGTATTTT
CSAVPISSTDTQYF
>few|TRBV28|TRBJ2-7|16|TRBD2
TGTGCCAGCAGCCAAATAGCGGGAGGTTCGAAGTACGAGCAGTACTTC
CASSQIAGGSKYEQYF
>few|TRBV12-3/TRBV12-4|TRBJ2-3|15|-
TGTGCCAGCAGTTTAAATAGTGTGGGCACAGATACGCAGTATTTT
CASSLNSVGTDTQYF
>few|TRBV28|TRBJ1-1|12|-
TGTGCCACCCACCAGGGGTGGACTGAAGCTTTCTTT
CATHQGWTEAFF
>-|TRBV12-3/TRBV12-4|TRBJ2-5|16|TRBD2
TGTGCCAGCAGTCCAGGACTAGCGGGAGGATCGGAGACCCAGTACTTC
CASSPGLAGGSETQYF
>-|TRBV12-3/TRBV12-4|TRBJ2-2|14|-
TGTGCCAGCAGTGGGACGTCAAGTTACGGGGAGCTGTTTTTT
CASSGTSSYGELFF
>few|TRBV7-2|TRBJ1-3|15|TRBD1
TGTGCCAGCAGCCCGGGACAGGGGAAAGGAAACACCATATATTTT
CASSPGQGKGNTIYF
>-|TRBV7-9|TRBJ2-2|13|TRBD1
TGTGCCAGCGGGACAGGGGCCACCGGGGAGCTGTTTTTT
CASGTGATGELFF
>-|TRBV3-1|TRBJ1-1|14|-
TGTGCCAGCAGCCAATTTCGGAGGAACACTGAAGCTTTCTTT
CASSQFRRNTEAFF
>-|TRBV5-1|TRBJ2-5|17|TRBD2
TGCGCCAGCAGCTTGGATTCTAGCGGGATAGTTAGAGAGACCCAGTACTTC
CASSLDSSGIVRETQYF
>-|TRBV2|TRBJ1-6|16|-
TGTGCCAGCAGTGAGGTCTCCGTGTCTTCTAATTCACCCCTCCACTTT
CASSEVSVSSNSPLHF
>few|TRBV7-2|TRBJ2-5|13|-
TGTGCCAGCAGTCTCTGGGGGAAAGAGACCCAGTACTTC
CASSLWGKETQYF
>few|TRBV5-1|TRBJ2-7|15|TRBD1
TGCGCCAGCAGCCTAGACACAGGGGGAAACTACGAGCAGTACTTC
CASSLDTGGNYEQYF
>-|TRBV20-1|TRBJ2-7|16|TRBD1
TGCAGTGCTAGCCGCCTCGGGACAGGGGGAACAGACGAGCAGTACTTC
CSASRLGTGGTDEQYF
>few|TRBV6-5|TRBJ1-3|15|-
TGTGCCAGCAGTTACGGGCGGACCTCTGGAAACACCATATATTTT
CASSYGRTSGNTIYF
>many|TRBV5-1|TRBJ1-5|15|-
TGCGCCAGCAGCTTGGCCGGTGATAGCAATCAGCCCCAGCATTTT
CASSLAGDSNQPQHF
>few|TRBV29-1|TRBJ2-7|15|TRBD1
TGCAGCGTTGTCCCAGCAGGGGGTATCTCCTACGAGCAGTACTTC
CSVVPAGGISYEQYF
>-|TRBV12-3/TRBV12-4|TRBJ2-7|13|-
TGTGCCAGCAGTCCAGGACAAGCTGGCGAGCAGTACTTC
CASSPGQAGEQYF
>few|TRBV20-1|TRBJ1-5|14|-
TGCAGTGCAAGTACCGGGCCGTACTTAAAGCCCCAGCATTTT
CSASTGPYLKPQHF
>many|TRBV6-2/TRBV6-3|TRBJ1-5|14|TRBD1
TGTGCCAGCACCCTAACAGGGGGCGTTCAGCCCCAGCATTTT
CASTLTGGVQPQHF
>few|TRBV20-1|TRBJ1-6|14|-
TGCAGTGCTAGAGTTGCGGCAGGGAGGTCACCCCTCCACTTT
CSARVAAGRSPLHF
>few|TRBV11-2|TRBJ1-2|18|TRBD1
TGTGCCAGCAGCTTCTCAACCGGGACAGGGAAGGGGAACTATGGCTACACCTTC
CASSFSTGTGKGNYGYTF
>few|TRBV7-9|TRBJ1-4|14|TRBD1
TGTGCCAGCAGCTCGGGACAGTTATTTGAAAAACTGTTTTTT
CASSSGQLFEKLFF
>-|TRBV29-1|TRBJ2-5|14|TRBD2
TGCAGCGGGAATCTAGCGGGGGGGCTGGAGACCCAGTACTTC
CSGNLAGGLETQYF
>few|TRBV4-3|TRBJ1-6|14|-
TGCGCCAGCAGCTCCCGATCCTATAATTCACCCCTCCACTTT
CASSSRSYNSPLHF
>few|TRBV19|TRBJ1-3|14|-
TGTGCCAGTAAAAATCGACCGCTCCGAAACACCATATATTTT
CASKNRPLRNTIYF
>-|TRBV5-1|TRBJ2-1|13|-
TGCGCCAGCAGCATTAGGGCGGGCAATGAGCAGTTCTTC
CASSIRAGNEQFF
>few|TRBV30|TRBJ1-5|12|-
TGTGCCTGGAGTGTACGGGGTCAGCCCCAGCATTTT
CAWSVRGQPQHF
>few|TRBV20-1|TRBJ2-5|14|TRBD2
TGCAGTGCTAGGAATTCGCGGGGGGGAGAGACCCAGTACTTC
CSARNSRGGETQYF
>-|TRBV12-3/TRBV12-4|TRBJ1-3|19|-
TGTACCAGCAGTCCGAGTCGAAGACGTATGTTAAGCTCTGGAAACACCATATATTTT
CTSSPSRRRMLSSGNTIYF
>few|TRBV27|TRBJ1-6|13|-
TGTGCCAGCAGTCGACAATATAATTCACCCCTCCACTTT
CASSRQYNSPLHF
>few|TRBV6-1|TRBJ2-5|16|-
TGTGCCAGCAGACATCTATACAGCGAATGGACGGAGACCCAGTACTTC
CASRHLYSEWTETQYF
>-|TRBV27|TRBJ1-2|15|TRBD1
TGTGCCAGCAGTCCGTCGGACAGGGTAGGGGATGGCTACACCTTC
CASSPSDRVGDGYTF
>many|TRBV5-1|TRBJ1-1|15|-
TGCGCCAGCAGCTTGGGGTTGACACCAAACACTGAAGCTTTCTTT
CASSLGLTPNTEAFF
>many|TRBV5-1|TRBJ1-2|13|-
TGCGCCAGCAGCCAAGACGGCTTCTATGGCTACACCTTC
CASSQDGFYGYTF
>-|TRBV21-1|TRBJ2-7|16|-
TGTGCCAGCAGCAAAGGTGAGGGAGGTAATTGCTACGAGCAGTACTTC
CASSKGEGGNCYEQYF
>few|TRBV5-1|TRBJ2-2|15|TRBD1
TGCGCCAGCAGCGGCGGACAGGCGAACACCGGGGAGCTGTTTTTT
CASSGGQANTGELFF
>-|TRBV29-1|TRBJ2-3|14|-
TGCAGCGTTGGGCCGACTGGGGTGGCAGATACGCAGTATTTT
CSVGPTGVADTQYF
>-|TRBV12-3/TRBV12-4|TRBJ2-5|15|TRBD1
TGTGCCGGCAGCCTGGGACAGGCGACGTTTGAGGCCCAGTACTTC
CAGSLGQATFEAQYF
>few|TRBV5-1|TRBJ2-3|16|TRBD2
TGCGCCAGCAGCTTGGAGCTAGCGGGAGGGGTTGATACGCAGTATTTT
CASSLELAGGVDTQYF
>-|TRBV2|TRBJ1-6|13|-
TGTGCCAGCAGTGAAGAACAGGATTTATCCCTCCACTTT
CASSEEQDLSLHF
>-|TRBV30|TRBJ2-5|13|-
TGTGCCTGGAGTAATGCCTCTGGGAAGACCCAGTACTTC
CAWSNASGKTQYF
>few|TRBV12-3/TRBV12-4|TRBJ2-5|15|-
TGTGCCAGCAGTTCCGGGAGAACTCTTGCGGAGACCCAGTACTTC
CASSSGRTLAETQYF
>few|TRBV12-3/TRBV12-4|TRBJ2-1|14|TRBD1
TGTGCCAGCAGGTCCGGGACAGTCTACAATGAGCAGTTCTTC
CASRSGTVYNEQFF
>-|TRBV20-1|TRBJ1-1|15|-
TGCAGTGCTAGGGGCAGTGGCAGGTTGAACACTGAAGCTTTCTTT
CSARGSGRLNTEAFF
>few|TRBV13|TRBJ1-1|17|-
TGTGCCAGCAGCCAGACAGCCGCCGTCCCCATGAACACTGAAGCTTTCTTT
CASSQTAAVPMNTEAFF
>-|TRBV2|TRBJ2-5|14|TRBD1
TGTGCCAGCAGTGGGGACAGGTACCAAGAGACCCAGTACTTC
CASSGDRYQETQYF
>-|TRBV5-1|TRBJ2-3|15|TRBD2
TGCGCCAGCAGCTTGACTAGCGGGGGTGCAGATACGCAGTATTTT
CASSLTSGGADTQYF
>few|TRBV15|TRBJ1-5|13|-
TGTGCCACCAGCAGGGGGGAGGGCCAAGCCCAGCATTTT
CATSRGEGQAQHF
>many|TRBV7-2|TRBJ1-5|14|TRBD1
TGTGCCAGCAGCCCCAGGGGGATGGGTCAGCCCCAGCATTTT
CASSPRGMGQPQHF
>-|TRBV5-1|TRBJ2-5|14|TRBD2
TGCGCCAGCAGCAGGGGACTATTAGGCGAGACCCAGTACTTC
CASSRGLLGETQYF
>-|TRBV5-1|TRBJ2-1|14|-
TGCGCCAGCAGCGCAGGACAGACCCGCAATGAGCAGTTCTTC
CASSAGQTRNEQFF
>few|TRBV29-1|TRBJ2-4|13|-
TGCAGCGTTGAACTCCCAGGAATAAGCATTCAGTACTTC
CSVELPGISIQYF
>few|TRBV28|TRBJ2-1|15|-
TGTGCCAGCAGTGCAGGACCGCTGTTGTACAATGAGCAGTTCTTC
CASSAGPLLYNEQFF
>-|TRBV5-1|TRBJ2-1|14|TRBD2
TGCGCCAGCAGGTCAACTAGCGGGAGTAATGAGCAGTTCTTC
CASRSTSGSNEQFF
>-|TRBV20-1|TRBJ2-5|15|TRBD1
TGCAGTGCTAGTGGGGACAGGGGGTCCCAAGAGACCCAGTACTTC
CSASGDRGSQETQYF